Listed below are T cell receptor beta chains from one sample, sequenced in a study of blood T cells in healthy people across ages. TCRdb reprocessed the 5' RACE reads with MiXCR, giving one entry per CDR3 protein. The data hold about 1.4 million distinct CDR3 sequences, with roughly 59% observed a single time. Sequenced: blood. These receptors all come from a man younger than 30 in good health. Each CDR3 is given with its conserved first and last residue. Each record gives: clone size, D gene, J gene, V gene, CDR3 DNA, CDR3 protein. A D gene is named only where the DNA matches it firmly. Expanded clones get a size class; other rows say once, few or many, or leave the size out.

.,TRBD1,TRBJ1-2,TRBV19,TGTGCCAGTCGGACAGGGCCCTCCTATGGCTACACCTTC,CASRTGPSYGYTF
.,.,TRBJ1-1,TRBV27,TGTGCCAGCGGACGCAGGGGAGGATTGAACACTGAAGCTTTCTTT,CASGRRGGLNTEAFF
.,TRBD2,TRBJ2-5,TRBV4-3,TGCGCCAGCAGCCAAGAGGGAAGCGGGGGGGCCGAAGAGACCCAGTACTTC,CASSQEGSGGAEETQYF
.,TRBD2,TRBJ2-1,TRBV20-1,TGCAGTGCTAGAGATCCTCAGACTAGCGGGACTATACCTGAGCAGTTCTTC,CSARDPQTSGTIPEQFF
.,.,TRBJ2-1,TRBV12-3/TRBV12-4,TGTGCCAGCAGTCTCGGAACAGGTGGTTCTTCCTACAATGAGCAGTTCTTC,CASSLGTGGSSYNEQFF
.,TRBD1,TRBJ1-5,TRBV4-1,TGCGCCAGCAGCCCGGACAGGGCATATAGCAATCAGCCCCAGCATTTT,CASSPDRAYSNQPQHF
.,.,TRBJ2-7,TRBV28,TGTGCCAGCAGCCGGAATCAGGACTACGAGCAGTACTTC,CASSRNQDYEQYF
.,.,TRBJ1-1,TRBV10-2,TGCGCCAGCAGTGAGTCGAACGCCAGGATGAACACTGAAGCTTTCTTT,CASSESNARMNTEAFF
.,.,TRBJ2-4,TRBV29-1,TGCAGCGTTGAAGCGGGGGCTAGGGAGCAGTACTTC,CSVEAGAREQYF
.,TRBD1,TRBJ2-1,TRBV11-2,TGTGCCAGCAGCTTAGGACAGGGCTCGGGCAATGAGCAGTTCTTC,CASSLGQGSGNEQFF
.,.,TRBJ2-1,TRBV3-1,TGTGCCAGCAGCCAAGAACCCGGGAACTCCTACAATGAGCAGTTCTTC,CASSQEPGNSYNEQFF
.,.,TRBJ2-7,TRBV12-3/TRBV12-4,TGTGCCAGCAGTTCCCCGGTCGAGTACGAGCAGTACTTC,CASSSPVEYEQYF
.,.,TRBJ1-2,TRBV5-1,TGCGCCAGCAGCCTCCAAAGTTCCCGGGTGATCTATGGCTACACCTTC,CASSLQSSRVIYGYTF
.,.,TRBJ1-2,TRBV27,TGTGCCAGCAGTTCTACACAGAGTAACTATGGCTACACCTTC,CASSSTQSNYGYTF
few,.,TRBJ1-2,TRBV18,TGTGCCAGCTCACCCGGGACAAGGGCTCAGGCGGGCTATGGCTACACCTTC,CASSPGTRAQAGYGYTF
.,.,TRBJ2-1,TRBV6-5,TGTGCCAGCAACCCAGGTGATGAGCAGTTCTTC,CASNPGDEQFF
few,.,TRBJ2-1,TRBV9,TGTGCCAGCAGCGGTCCTGACAGGCAGGATGAGCAGTTCTTC,CASSGPDRQDEQFF
.,TRBD2,TRBJ2-1,TRBV4-1,TGCGCCAGCAGCCAGGGTCATAGCGGGAGGCCCTCCTACAATGAGCAGTTCTTC,CASSQGHSGRPSYNEQFF
.,.,TRBJ1-1,TRBV11-2,TGTGCCAGCAGCGTTAACCCTGAAGCTTTCTTT,CASSVNPEAFF
.,.,TRBJ2-7,TRBV15,TGTGCCACCAGCAGAGATCGTGGACTGGAACCCTACGAGCAGTACTTC,CATSRDRGLEPYEQYF
.,.,TRBJ2-1,TRBV6-5,TGTGCCAGCAGTTACTCGTATAGAAGCGGATCAAGGGGGGATACGCGGTTCTTC,CASSYSYRSGSRGDTRFF
.,.,TRBJ2-7,TRBV29-1,TGCAGCGTTGAAGTAGGAGAAGAGGTGGGCTACGAGCAGTACTTC,CSVEVGEEVGYEQYF
.,TRBD1,TRBJ2-1,TRBV18,TGTGCCAGCTCACCACCGGTACAGGGGGAACGGGAGCAGTTCTTC,CASSPPVQGEREQFF
.,.,TRBJ2-2,TRBV25-1,TGTGCCAGCAGTGAACAGGCTGGGACCACCGGGGAGCTGTTTTTT,CASSEQAGTTGELFF
.,.,TRBJ2-1,TRBV20-1,TGCAGTGGAACGACAGGATTTTCGGGTTTCGATGAGCAGTTCTTC,CSGTTGFSGFDEQFF